The 7 T cell receptor beta chains below were found in one sample sequenced in a study of STAT5B mutations in CD4+ large granular lymphocyte leukemia. The data were produced by immunoSEQ multiplex PCR, yet TCRdb's version contains in-frame clones alone and is incomplete. The sample lists 30,000 to 40,000 clones, more than 65% seen once, with roughly 7.7% in the top ten. Source material: CD4+ T cells from blood buffy coats. The receptors were gathered from a human donor in good health.

The chain joins TRBV7-9 to TRBJ1-3; TRBD1 matches 7 bases. The V gene end was trimmed by 2 bases and the J gene end by 2 bases; junction bases not matched to a gene: 3. The CDR3 spans 15 residues. Germline assignment: CDR1 SEHNR and CDR2 FQNEAQ (reference sequence). CDR3 bases: TGTGCCAGCAGCTTAAATCAGGGGGCTGGAAACACCATATATTTT. The encoded protein is CASSLNQGAGNTIYF.

This chain links TRBV18 with TRBJ2-7, with D unclear. CDR3 length: 13 residues. Between the trimmed V and J ends, which lost 8 bases and 7 bases, there was a span of 18 bases. Per the germline V gene, CDR1 is KGHSH and CDR2 is LQKENI. The CDR3 reads CASSVGDLREQYF. The CDR3 DNA sequence: TGTGCCAGCAGCGTGGGCGACCTAAGGGAGCAGTACTTC.

The rearrangement uses TRBV14 and TRBJ2-1, with D tentatively TRBD2 (7 bases). Germline-derived CDR1 and CDR2 are SGHDN and FVKESK. The V and J ends lost 4 bases and 3 bases respectively, with 16 bases between them. The CDR3 has 16 residues. For the CDR3, the DNA is TGTGCCAGCAGCCGGGAGGGGGAATACCGCTACAATGAGCAGTTCTTC. It yields the protein CASSREGEYRYNEQFF. The variable domain in full, with the rest retrieved from reference TRBV14 and TRBJ2-1, is EAGVTQFPSHSVIEKGQTVTLRCDPISGHDNLYWYRRVMGKEIKFLLHFVKESKQDESGMPNNRFLAERTGGTYSTLKVQPAELEDSGVYFCASSREGEYRYNEQFFGPGTRLTVL.

The V and J genes are TRBV10-2 and TRBJ2-3; possible D gene TRBD1, 6 bases. The CDR3 runs to 13 residues. Germline V gene sequence: CDR1 WSHSY, CDR2 SAAADI. The ends were cut back, 5 bases at V and 1 base at J, with 7 bases in the middle. The CDR3 bases are TGCGCCAGCAGTCGACAGGGCACAGATACGCAGTATTTT. It encodes CASSRQGTDTQYF.

The V gene is TRBV28, the J gene TRBJ2-7, with unresolved D. Trimming shortened V by 8 bases and J by 3 bases, and 5 bases separated the two germline ends. The CDR3 totals 10 residues. CDR1 MDHEN and CDR2 SYDVKM come from the germline V gene. CDR3 loop: CASGNYEQYF. The CDR3 nucleotides read TGTGCCAGCGGGAACTACGAGCAGTACTTC.

The chain joins TRBV6-1 to TRBJ1-2; D ambiguous. From germline, CDR1 is MNHNS and CDR2 SASEGT. V was trimmed by 6 bases and J by 8 bases, leaving 10 bases between them. The CDR3 is 11 residues long. The CDR3 sequence: CASRGGGGYTF. In DNA form, the CDR3 reads TGTGCCAGCAGGGGCGGCGGGGGCTACACCTTC.

The chain has TRBV2 and TRBJ2-3; 10 nucleotides align to TRBD2. Per germline, CDR1 SNHLY and CDR2 FYNNEI. J gave up 3 bases and V 5 bases, and 2 bases lay outside the gene matches. This CDR3 is 14 amino acids long. This chain's CDR3 is CASSTSGATDTQYF. In DNA, the CDR3 is TGTGCCAGCAGTACTAGCGGGGCTACAGATACGCAGTATTTT.